The sequence of this T cell receptor (beta chain) was determined in a study of T cell changes during pregnancy in multiple sclerosis. There are 17 residues in the CDR3. V shed 1 base and J shed 0 bases, with 13 bases lying between them. Germline-derived CDR1 and CDR2 are LNHDA and SQIVND (reference sequence). The table came from immunoSEQ multiplex PCR; TCRdb's copy has only in-frame clones and leaves some out. Among tens of thousands of clones listed, 91% were seen once. The rearrangement uses TRBV19 and TRBJ1-5, with D uncertain. This receptor was obtained from a female donor in good health, enrolled as a control in a pregnancy study. The source was peripheral blood, collected after pregnancy. The CDR3 nucleotides are TGTGCCAGTAGTATAGCCTTAACCAGGAATAGCAATCAGCCCCAGCATTTT. This encodes CASSIALTRNSNQPQHF. Looking up the rest from reference TRBV19 and TRBJ1-5 gives the full variable domain: DGGITQSPKYLFRKEGQNVTLSCEQNLNHDAMYWYRQDPGQGLRLIYYSQIVNDFQKGDIAEGYSVSREKKESFPLTVTSAQKNPTAFYLCASSIALTRNSNQPQHFGDGTRLSIL.